This T cell receptor beta chain comes out of a study of shared clonotypes between healthy human individuals. Comments on this clone: This may stem from a read error, because a much larger clone lies one nucleotide away.

Each donor was a Caucasian adult residing in Nashville, Tennessee. The table came from immunoSEQ multiplex PCR; TCRdb's copy has only in-frame clones and leaves some out. The sample lists approximately 440,000 clones; approximately 77% were seen once. CDR3 length: 13 amino acids. Germline V lookup: CDR1 SGHTS, CDR2 YDEGEE. The V gene is TRBV5-8, the J gene TRBJ1-1, with 8 nucleotides matching TRBD1. Sequencing was done on a sample of PBMCs. This sequence originates from a middle-aged woman in good health. Some clones in this sample may be carry-over from other donors' samples. CDR3 coding DNA: TGTGCCAGCAGCTTGGGGACAGGGACTGAAGCTCTCTTT. This codes for CASSLGTGTEALF. Combining the CDR3 with reference TRBV5-8 and TRBJ1-1 gives the whole variable domain EAGVTQSPTHLIKTRGQQATLRCSPISGHTSVYWYQQALGLGLQFLLWYDEGEERNRGNFPPRFSGRQFPNYSSELNVNALELEDSALYLCASSLGTGTEALFGQGTRLTVV.